This T cell receptor beta chain was observed in a study of circulating CD8 cells and anti-PD-1 response in melanoma. CDR1 is SGHTA, CDR2 FQGTGA, per germline. The CDR3 is made up of 14 amino acids. V shed 5 bases and J shed 4 bases, with 12 bases lying between them. By share, this clonotype counts as large. TCR libraries were prepared from roughly 14 ng of total RNA with the QIAseq Immune Repertoire TCR panel. TCRdb redid the calling of the reads with MiXCR, one entry per CDR3 protein. The repertoire consists of some 520 distinct CDR3 sequences, with around 4.5% occurring once and the leading ten covering around a sixth. From live CD3+CD8+TCRalphabeta+ cells, four PD-1 and/or TIGIT subsets were sorted.

This receptor was obtained from a human donor with melanoma. The sample here was CD8+ T cells from PBMCs, taken at baseline or after one month of anti-PD-1 therapy (not recorded which). The chain combines TRBV7-3 with TRBJ2-1; D remains ambiguous. The CDR3 here is CASSPLGSYNEQFF. The CDR3 nucleotides are TGTGCCAGCAGCCCCCTCGGCAGTTACAATGAGCAGTTCTTC.